The rows below give T cell receptor beta chains drawn from one sample of a study of T cell repertoires in cytomegalovirus infection. For these receptors, no antigen is known. TCRdb re-called the reads through MiXCR, storing one row per CDR3 protein. The sample holds 650,000 to 900,000 distinct CDR3 sequences, 32% seen once. This specimen consisted of cultured CD8+ T cells from PBMCs, obtained from culture after CMV antigen stimulation. Every receptor here comes from a human donor in good health (CMV status not recorded). Some clones in this sample may be carry-over from other donors' samples. The conserved cysteine and the conserved F or W are not part of the CDR3 here. Some rows have no size entry. The others give once, few or many, or a class for an expanded clone.

TRBV7-6,TRBJ2-3,few,9,ASSKDRTQY
TRBV12-3/TRBV12-4,TRBJ2-3,NA,12,ASSSLLSRDTQY
TRBV7-9,TRBJ2-1,NA,13,ASSQGQIKYNEQF
TRBV12-3/TRBV12-4,TRBJ2-1,NA,12,ASSSTGVYNEQF
TRBV7-3,TRBJ2-6,few,13,ASSGSGGGANVLT
TRBV15,TRBJ1-2,NA,14,ATSRDRGPINYGYT
TRBV4-2,TRBJ1-2,NA,13,ASSQGGGPAGGYT
TRBV7-3,TRBJ1-3,NA,15,ASSPLFTGSGGNTIY
TRBV6-2/TRBV6-3,TRBJ1-6,NA,13,ASSYAITASSPLH
TRBV25-1,TRBJ1-3,NA,15,ASSEFLQTLSGNTIY
TRBV12-5,TRBJ2-2,NA,13,ASGLRGEHTGELF
TRBV7-6,TRBJ1-6,NA,13,ASSSTGTEYSPLH
TRBV14,TRBJ1-6,NA,12,VSSQGHRRSPLH
TRBV27,TRBJ1-5,NA,10,ASGRRNQPQH
TRBV27,TRBJ2-1,once,13,ASSLVTTHYNEQF
TRBV15,TRBJ2-2,NA,11,ATSLRQRRELF
TRBV7-9,TRBJ1-1,NA,9,VSSFSGQAF
TRBV15,TRBJ2-5,NA,12,ATSIPGTQETQY
TRBV28,TRBJ2-5,few,12,ASRPAAGGETQY
TRBV19,TRBJ2-7,NA,13,ASTPSLGFWDEQY
TRBV10-3,TRBJ2-6,NA,13,AVDSRNSGANVLT
TRBV28,TRBJ2-1,NA,13,ASNDRDRAYNEQF
TRBV7-2,TRBJ1-1,many,10,ASSLWSTEAF
TRBV9,TRBJ1-6,NA,13,ASSGGLRGNSPLH
TRBV7-6,TRBJ2-5,NA,15,ASSFDPSGGAEETQY
TRBV6-4,TRBJ2-4,NA,14,ASSDSNWTGGYIQY